The sequence of this T cell receptor (beta chain) was determined in a study of CD8+ T cells in alopecia areata. Overall study: The study gave treated patients oral tofacitinib at 5 to 10 mg twice daily.

The trim removed 2 bases at V and 6 bases at J, leaving 3 bases unmatched. CDR3 length: 15 amino acids. The germline V gene encodes CDR1 MNHEY and CDR2 SMNVEV (reference sequence). This clone was counted between two and nine times. What it binds is not known. Findings and limits, study-wide: Resident alphabeta T-cell populations of normal skin are likewise subject to sequencing in scalp samples. The study found TCR sharing across patients less clear than in mice, possibly for HLA reasons.

Sorting from PBMCs produced CD4+ and CD8+ T cells. Isolated RNA was reverse transcribed into cDNA used as the sequencing template. TCRdb's copy holds only in-frame clones and misses some; the assay was immunoSEQ multiplex PCR. The data hold approximately 150,000 clones, with 80% to 90% observed a single time. The receptor's source is a human donor with alopecia areata. The J gene is TRBJ2-1, the V gene TRBV27, with 11 bases matching TRBD2. The starting material was CD8+ T cells sorted from blood, obtained at week 0. This CDR3 reads CASSLDSGGANEQFF. Here the CDR3 DNA reads TGTGCCAGCAGTTTAGATAGCGGGGGGGCCAATGAGCAGTTCTTC.